The clone carrying this T cell receptor beta chain was counted a single time. Its antigen is unknown. Libraries were prepared by immunoSEQ multiplex PCR; TCRdb keeps only in-frame clonotypes and omits some of them. The profile covers 43,000 or so clones, with around 83% appearing a single time and 40% to 55% taken by the ten largest. V was pared by 10 bases and J by 4 bases, with 8 bases of the junction left unmatched. The CDR3 has 13 amino acids. Germline loops: CDR1 KGHDR, CDR2 SFDVKD. The data were taken from a study of Ad26.COV2.S vaccination and SARS-CoV-2 variants. Study results and limitations: Estimates derived from TCR breadth and depth analyses may have underestimated total T cell responses. Breadth measured for non-spike TCRs was similar across vaccine and placebo recipients.

The TCR was taken from a human donor who had recovered from COVID-19. V usage is TRBV24-1 and J usage is TRBJ1-1; 7 bases match TRBD1. This material consisted of peripheral blood, taken after recovery from COVID-19. CDR3 sequence: CATKDRLGTEAFF. CDR3 in DNA: TGTGCCACTAAGGACAGGCTCGGCACTGAAGCTTTCTTT.